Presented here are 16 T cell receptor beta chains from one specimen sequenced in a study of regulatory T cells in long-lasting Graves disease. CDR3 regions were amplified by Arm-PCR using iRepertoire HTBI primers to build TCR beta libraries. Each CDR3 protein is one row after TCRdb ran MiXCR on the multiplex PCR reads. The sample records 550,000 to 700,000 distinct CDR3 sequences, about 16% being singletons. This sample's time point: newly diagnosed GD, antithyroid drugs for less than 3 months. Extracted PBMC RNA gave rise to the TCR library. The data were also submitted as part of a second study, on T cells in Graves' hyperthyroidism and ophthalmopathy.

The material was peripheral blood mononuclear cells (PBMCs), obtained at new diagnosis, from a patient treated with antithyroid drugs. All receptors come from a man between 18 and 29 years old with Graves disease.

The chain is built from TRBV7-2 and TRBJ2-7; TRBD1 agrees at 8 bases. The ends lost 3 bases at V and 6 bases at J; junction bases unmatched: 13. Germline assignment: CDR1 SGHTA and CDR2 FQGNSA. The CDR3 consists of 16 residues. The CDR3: CASSFTGTGSFPEQYF. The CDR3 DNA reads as TGTGCCAGCAGCTTCACAGGGACAGGATCATTCCCCGAGCAGTACTTC. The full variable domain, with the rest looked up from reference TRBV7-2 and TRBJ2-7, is GAGVSQSPSNKVTEKGKDVELRCDPISGHTALYWYRQSLGQGLEFLIYFQGNSAPDKSGLPSDRFSAERTGGSVSTLTIQRTQQEDSAVYLCASSFTGTGSFPEQYFGPGTRLTVT.

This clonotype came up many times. In DNA form, the CDR3 reads TGTGCCAGCAAACAGGGTTCGGGTGGGTTTGCCAATCAGCCCCAGCATTTT. Amino acids: CASKQGSGGFANQPQHF. This rearrangement joins TRBV28 to TRBJ1-5, with a possible D match to TRBD1 (6 bases). Germline loops: CDR1 MDHEN, CDR2 SYDVKM. The V and J ends lost 7 bases and 3 bases respectively, with 22 bases between them. CDR3 length: 17 residues.

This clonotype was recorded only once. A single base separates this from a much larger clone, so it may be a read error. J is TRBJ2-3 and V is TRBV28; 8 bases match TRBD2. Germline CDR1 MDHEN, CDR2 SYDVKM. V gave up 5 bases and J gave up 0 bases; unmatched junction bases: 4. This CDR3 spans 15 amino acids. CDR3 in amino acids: CASSDIAGSTDTQYF. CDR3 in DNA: TGTGCCAGCAGTGACATAGCGGGGAGCACAGATACGCAGTATTTT.

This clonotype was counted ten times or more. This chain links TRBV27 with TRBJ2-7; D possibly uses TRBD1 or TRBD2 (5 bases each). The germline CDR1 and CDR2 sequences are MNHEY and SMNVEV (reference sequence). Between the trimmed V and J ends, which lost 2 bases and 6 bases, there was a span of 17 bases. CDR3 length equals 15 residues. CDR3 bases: TGTGCCAGCAGTTTACGGGGACCTTACTTGAGCGAGCAGTACTTC. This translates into CASSLRGPYLSEQYF.

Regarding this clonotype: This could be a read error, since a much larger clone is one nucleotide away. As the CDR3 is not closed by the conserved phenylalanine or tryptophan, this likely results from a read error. This CDR3 reads CASSSDSTEAFL. The CDR3 DNA sequence: TGCGCCAGCAGCTCAGACTCCACTGAAGCTTTCCTT. This chain uses TRBV5-1 with TRBJ1-1; D remains ambiguous. The CDR3 runs to 12 residues. V lost 3 bases and J lost 4, with 7 bases in between. CDR1 is SGHRS and CDR2 is YFSETQ in the germline V gene.

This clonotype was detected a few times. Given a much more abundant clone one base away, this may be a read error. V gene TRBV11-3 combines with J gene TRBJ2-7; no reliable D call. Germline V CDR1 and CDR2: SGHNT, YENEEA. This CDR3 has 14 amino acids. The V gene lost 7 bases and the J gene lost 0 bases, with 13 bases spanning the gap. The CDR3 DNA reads TGTGCCAGCATCGAAACACGGAGCTCCTACGAGCAGTACTTC. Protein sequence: CASIETRSSYEQYF.

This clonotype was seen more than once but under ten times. The CDR3 bases are TGCAGTGCTTTCGGGGATACGAATTCACCCCTCCACTTT. Amino acids: CSAFGDTNSPLHF. V and J are TRBV20-1 and TRBJ1-6; D remains ambiguous. CDR3 size: 13 residues. From germline, CDR1 is DFQATT and CDR2 SNEGSKA (reference sequence). Trimming pared 5 bases from V and 7 bases from J, leaving 12 bases between.

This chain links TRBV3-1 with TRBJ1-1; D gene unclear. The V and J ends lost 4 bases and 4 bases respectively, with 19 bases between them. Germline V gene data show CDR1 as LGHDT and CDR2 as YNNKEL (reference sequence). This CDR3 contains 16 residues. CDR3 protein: CASSPPPLGMSTEAFF. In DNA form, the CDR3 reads TGTGCCAGCAGCCCCCCCCCCCTTGGCATGAGCACTGAAGCTTTCTTT.

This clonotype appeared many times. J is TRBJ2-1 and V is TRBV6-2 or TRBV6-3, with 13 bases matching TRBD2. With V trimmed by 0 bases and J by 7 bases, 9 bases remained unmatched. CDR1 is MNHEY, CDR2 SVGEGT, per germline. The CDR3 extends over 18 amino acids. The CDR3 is CASSYSLAGGHLGNEQFF. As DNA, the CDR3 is TGTGCCAGCAGTTACTCACTAGCGGGAGGGCACCTAGGGAATGAGCAGTTCTTC.

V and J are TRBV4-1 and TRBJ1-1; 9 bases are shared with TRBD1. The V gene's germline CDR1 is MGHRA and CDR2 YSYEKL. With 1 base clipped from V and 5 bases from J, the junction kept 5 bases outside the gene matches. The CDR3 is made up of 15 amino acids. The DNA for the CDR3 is TGCGCCAGCAGCCAAGGTGGACAGGGGAGGACTGAAGCTTTCTTT. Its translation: CASSQGGQGRTEAFF.

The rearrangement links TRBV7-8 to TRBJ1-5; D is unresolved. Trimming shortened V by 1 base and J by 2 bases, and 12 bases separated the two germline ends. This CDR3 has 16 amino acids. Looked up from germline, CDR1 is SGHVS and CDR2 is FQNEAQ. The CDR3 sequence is CASSLGAAGGNQPQHF. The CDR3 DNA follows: TGTGCCAGCAGCTTAGGGGCCGCGGGAGGCAATCAGCCCCAGCATTTT.

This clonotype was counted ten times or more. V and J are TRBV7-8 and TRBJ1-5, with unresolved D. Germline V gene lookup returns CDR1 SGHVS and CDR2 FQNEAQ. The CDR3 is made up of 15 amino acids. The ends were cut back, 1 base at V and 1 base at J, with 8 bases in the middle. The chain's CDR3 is CASSLGGRSNQPQHF. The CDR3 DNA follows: TGTGCCAGCAGCTTAGGTGGTCGGAGCAATCAGCCCCAGCATTTT.

For the CDR3, the DNA is TGTGCCAGTAGTGCCCTGTGGGGCGGGTGGGTTGAGCAGTTCTTC. It is translated as CASSALWGGWVEQFF. The V call is TRBV19, the J call TRBJ2-1; D may correspond to TRBD1 or TRBD2 (5 bases each). Germline CDR1 is LNHDA and CDR2 is SQIVND (reference sequence). This CDR3 region has 15 residues. The ends were cut back, 5 bases at V and 9 bases at J, with 20 bases in the middle.

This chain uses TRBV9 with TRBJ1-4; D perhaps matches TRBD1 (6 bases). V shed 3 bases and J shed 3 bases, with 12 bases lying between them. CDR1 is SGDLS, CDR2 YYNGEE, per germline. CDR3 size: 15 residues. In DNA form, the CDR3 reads TGTGCCAGCAGCGCGTGGGGGGCCTCTAATGAAAAACTGTTTTTT. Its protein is CASSAWGASNEKLFF.

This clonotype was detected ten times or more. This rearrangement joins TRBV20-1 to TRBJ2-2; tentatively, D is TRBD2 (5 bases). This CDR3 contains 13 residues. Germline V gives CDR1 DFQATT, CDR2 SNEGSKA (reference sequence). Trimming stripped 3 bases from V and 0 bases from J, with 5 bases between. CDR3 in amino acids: CSASGTNTGELFF. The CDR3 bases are TGCAGTGCTAGCGGGACGAACACCGGGGAGCTGTTTTTT.

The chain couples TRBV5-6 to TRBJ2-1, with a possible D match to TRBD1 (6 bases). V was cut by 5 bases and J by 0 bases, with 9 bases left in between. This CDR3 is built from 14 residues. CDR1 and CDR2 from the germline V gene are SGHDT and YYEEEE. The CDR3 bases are TGTGCCAGCAGAGAACAGGGCTCCTACAATGAGCAGTTCTTC. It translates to CASREQGSYNEQFF.